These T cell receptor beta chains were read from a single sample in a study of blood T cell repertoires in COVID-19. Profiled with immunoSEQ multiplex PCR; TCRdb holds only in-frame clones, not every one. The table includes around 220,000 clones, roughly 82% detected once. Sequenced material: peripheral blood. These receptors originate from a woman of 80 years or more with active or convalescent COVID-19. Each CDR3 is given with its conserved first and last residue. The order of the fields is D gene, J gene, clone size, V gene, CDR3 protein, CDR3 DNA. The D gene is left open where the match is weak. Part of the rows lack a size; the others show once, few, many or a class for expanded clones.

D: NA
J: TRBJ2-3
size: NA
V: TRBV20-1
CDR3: CSAGGNTQYF
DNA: TGCAGTGCAGGGGGTAATACGCAGTATTTT

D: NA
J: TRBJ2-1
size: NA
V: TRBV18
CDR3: CASSSAGYNEQFF
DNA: TGTGCCAGCTCATCCGCGGGTTACAATGAGCAGTTCTTC

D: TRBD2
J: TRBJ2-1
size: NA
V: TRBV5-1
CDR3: CASSPGLADYNEQFF
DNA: TGCGCCAGCAGCCCGGGACTAGCAGATTACAATGAGCAGTTCTTC

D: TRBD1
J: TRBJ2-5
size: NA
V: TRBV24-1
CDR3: CATSDWDREETQYF
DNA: TGTGCCACCAGTGACTGGGACAGGGAAGAGACCCAGTACTTC

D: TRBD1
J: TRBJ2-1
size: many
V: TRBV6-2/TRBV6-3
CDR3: CASSPTTDRVSYNEQFF
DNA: TGTGCCAGCAGTCCAACAACCGACAGGGTCTCCTACAATGAGCAGTTCTTC

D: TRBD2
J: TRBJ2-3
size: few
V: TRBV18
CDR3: CASSRTSGTDTQYF
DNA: TGTGCCAGCTCAAGGACTAGCGGGACTGATACGCAGTATTTT

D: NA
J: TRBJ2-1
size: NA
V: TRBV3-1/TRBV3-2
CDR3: CASSPPTGAGYNEQFF
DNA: TGTGCCAGCAGCCCGCCAACGGGAGCCGGGTACAATGAGCAGTTCTTC

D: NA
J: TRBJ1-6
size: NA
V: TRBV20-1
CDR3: CSASYLGHYNSPLHF
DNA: TGCAGTGCTAGTTACCTGGGCCACTATAATTCACCCCTCCACTTT

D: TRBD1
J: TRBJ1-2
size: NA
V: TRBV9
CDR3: CASSVVGQDYGYTF
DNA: TGTGCCAGCAGCGTAGTTGGACAGGACTATGGCTACACCTTC

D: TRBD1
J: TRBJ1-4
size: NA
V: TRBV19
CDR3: CASSPYRGTNEKLFF
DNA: TGTGCCAGTAGTCCATACAGGGGGACTAATGAAAAACTGTTTTTT

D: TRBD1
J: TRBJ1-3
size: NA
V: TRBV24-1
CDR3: CATSDRGTNTIYF
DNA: TGTGCCACCTCCGACAGGGGAACAAACACCATATATTTT

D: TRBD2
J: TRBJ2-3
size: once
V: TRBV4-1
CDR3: CASSQDGLGGDTQYF
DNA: TGCGCCAGCAGCCAAGATGGCCTCGGGGGGGATACGCAGTATTTT

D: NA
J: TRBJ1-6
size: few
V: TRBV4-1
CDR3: CASSQDQAGRNSPLHF
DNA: TGCGCCAGCAGCCAAGATCAAGCAGGGCGTAATTCACCCCTCCACTTT

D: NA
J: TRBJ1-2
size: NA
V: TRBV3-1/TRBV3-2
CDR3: CASSSSGGETYGYTF
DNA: TGTGCCAGCAGCTCAAGCGGGGGCGAAACCTATGGCTACACCTTC

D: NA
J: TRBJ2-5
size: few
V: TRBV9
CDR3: CASSEGGWVETQYF
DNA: TGTGCCAGCAGCGAAGGAGGTTGGGTCGAGACCCAGTACTTC

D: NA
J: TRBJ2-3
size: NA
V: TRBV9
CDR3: CASSVASGVDTQYF
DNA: TGTGCCAGCAGCGTAGCTTCGGGTGTGGATACGCAGTATTTT

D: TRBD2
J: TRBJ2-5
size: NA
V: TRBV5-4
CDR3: CASSIIAGSVETQYF
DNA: TGTGCCAGCAGCATTATAGCGGGGTCGGTAGAGACCCAGTACTTC

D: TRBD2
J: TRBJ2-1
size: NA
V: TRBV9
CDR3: CASSVGGTSNEQFF
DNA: TGTGCCAGCAGCGTAGGTGGGACTAGCAATGAGCAGTTCTTC

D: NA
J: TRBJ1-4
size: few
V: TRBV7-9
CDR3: CASSLATVDNEKLFF
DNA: TGTGCCAGCAGCTTAGCGACAGTAGATAATGAAAAACTGTTTTTT

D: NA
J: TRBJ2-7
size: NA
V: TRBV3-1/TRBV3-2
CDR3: CASSQGQLLVYF
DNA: TGTGCCAGCAGCCAAGGCCAGCTCCTAGTGTACTTC

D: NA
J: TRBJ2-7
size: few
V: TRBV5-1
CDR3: CASSLGAGSFYEQYF
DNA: TGCGCCAGCAGCTTGGGGGCAGGGTCGTTCTACGAGCAGTACTTC

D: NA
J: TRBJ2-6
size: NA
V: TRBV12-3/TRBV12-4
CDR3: CASSTGSVLTF
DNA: TGTGCCAGCAGTACGGGGAGCGTCCTGACTTTC

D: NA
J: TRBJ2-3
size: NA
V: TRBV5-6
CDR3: CASSERTDTQYF
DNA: TGTGCCAGCAGCGAGCGTACAGATACGCAGTATTTT

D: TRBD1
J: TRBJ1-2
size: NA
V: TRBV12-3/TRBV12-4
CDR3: CASRGTDPYGYTF
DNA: TGTGCCAGCAGGGGGACAGACCCGTATGGCTACACCTTC

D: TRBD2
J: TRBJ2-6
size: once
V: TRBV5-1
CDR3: CASSSGTSGGATGANVLTF
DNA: TGCGCCAGCAGCTCCGGGACTAGCGGGGGGGCGACTGGGGCCAACGTCCTGACTTTC

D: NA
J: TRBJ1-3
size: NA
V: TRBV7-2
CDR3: CASSLTAGNTIYF
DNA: TGTGCCAGCAGCTTGACAGCAGGAAACACCATATATTTT

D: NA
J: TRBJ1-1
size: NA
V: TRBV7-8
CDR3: CASSRGEWDTEAFF
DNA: TGTGCCAGCAGCCGAGGGGAGTGGGACACTGAAGCTTTCTTT

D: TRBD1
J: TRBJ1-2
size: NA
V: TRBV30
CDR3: CAWNRGVGEWGYTF
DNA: TGTGCCTGGAACAGGGGTGTCGGGGAATGGGGCTACACCTTC

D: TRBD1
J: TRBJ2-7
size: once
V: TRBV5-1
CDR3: CASSWGQARSYEQYF
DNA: TGCGCCAGCAGCTGGGGACAGGCTCGGTCTTACGAGCAGTACTTC

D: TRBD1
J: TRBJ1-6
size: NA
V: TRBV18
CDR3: CASSRGQGANSPLHF
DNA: TGTGCCAGCTCACGAGGACAGGGTGCCAATTCACCCCTCCACTTT

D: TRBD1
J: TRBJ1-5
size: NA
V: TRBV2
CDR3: CASGQGAGVGNQPQHF
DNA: TGTGCCAGCGGACAGGGGGCGGGTGTGGGCAATCAGCCCCAGCATTTT

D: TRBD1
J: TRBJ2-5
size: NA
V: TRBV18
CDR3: CASSPNRGQRGETQYF
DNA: TGTGCCAGCTCACCCAACAGGGGGCAGCGAGGAGAGACCCAGTACTTC

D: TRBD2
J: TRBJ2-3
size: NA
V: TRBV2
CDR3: CASRASGRTDTQYF
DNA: TGTGCCAGCAGGGCTAGCGGGAGAACAGATACGCAGTATTTT

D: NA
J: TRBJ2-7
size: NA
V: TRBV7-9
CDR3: CASSLVNRVPYEQYF
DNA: TGTGCCAGCAGCTTAGTAAACAGGGTCCCCTACGAGCAGTACTTC

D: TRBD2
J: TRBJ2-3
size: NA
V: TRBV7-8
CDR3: CASSLGSGRASTDTQYF
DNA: TGTGCCAGCAGCTTGGGGAGCGGGAGGGCCTCGACAGATACGCAGTATTTT

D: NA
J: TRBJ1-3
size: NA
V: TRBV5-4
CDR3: CASSLETTPGNTIYF
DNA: TGTGCCAGCAGCTTGGAGACGACTCCTGGAAACACCATATATTTT

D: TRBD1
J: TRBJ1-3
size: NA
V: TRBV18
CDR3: CASSLSPSRDRGLLGNTIYF
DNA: TGTGCCAGCTCACTCTCCCCGTCCCGGGACAGGGGTCTACTTGGAAACACCATATATTTT

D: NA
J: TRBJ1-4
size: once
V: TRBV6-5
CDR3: CASRGPGFKNEKLFF
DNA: TGTGCCAGCAGGGGCCCGGGGTTCAAGAATGAAAAACTGTTTTTT

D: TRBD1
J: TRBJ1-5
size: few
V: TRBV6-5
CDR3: CASSGQGIQPQHF
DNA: TGTGCCAGCAGCGGACAGGGAATCCAGCCCCAGCATTTT

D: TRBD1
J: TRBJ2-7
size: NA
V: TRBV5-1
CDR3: CASSSATGAPSSYEQYF
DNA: TGCGCCAGCAGCTCTGCCACAGGGGCCCCGAGCTCCTACGAGCAGTACTTC

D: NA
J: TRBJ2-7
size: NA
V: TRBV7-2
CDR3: CASSLMQGGLEQYF
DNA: TGTGCCAGCAGCTTAATGCAGGGGGGACTCGAGCAGTACTTC

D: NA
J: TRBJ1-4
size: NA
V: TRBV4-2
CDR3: CASSQERQGNNEKLFF
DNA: TGTGCCAGCAGCCAAGAAAGGCAGGGTAATAATGAAAAACTGTTTTTT